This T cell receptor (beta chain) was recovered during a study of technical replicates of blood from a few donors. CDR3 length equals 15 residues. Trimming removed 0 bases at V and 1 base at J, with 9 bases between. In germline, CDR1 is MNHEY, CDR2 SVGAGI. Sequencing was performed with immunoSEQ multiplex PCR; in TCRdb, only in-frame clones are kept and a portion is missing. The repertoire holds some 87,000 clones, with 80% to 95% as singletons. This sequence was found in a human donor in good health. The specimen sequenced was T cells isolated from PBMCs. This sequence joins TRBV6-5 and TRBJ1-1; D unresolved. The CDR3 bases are TGTGCCAGCAGTTACTCGTTACATCGGAACACTGAAGCTTTCTTT. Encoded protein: CASSYSLHRNTEAFF.